This T cell receptor beta chain was profiled in a study of T cell responses to AZD1222 COVID-19 vaccine. Findings and caveats of the study: Among spike-specific TCRs, nearly half reportedly target unmutated variant regions. Females outnumbered males among donors, who were mostly white British; clonal diversity was possibly underestimated. Seropositive at baseline were only a handful of AZD1222 recipients. The repertoires were collected only after the peak T cell response.

This clone was seen only once. Its antigen is not identified. Repertoires were generated with immunoSEQ multiplex PCR, while TCRdb's copy carries only in-frame clones and drops some. Altogether 170,000 or so clones are present, about 90% being singletons, with the ten largest covering about 3%. Sequences were derived from peripheral blood, sampled on day 0 of AZD1222 vaccination. This receptor was taken from an adult in good health.

The chain's CDR3 is CASRWTGRDIQYF. For the CDR3, the DNA is TGTGCCAGCAGATGGACAGGGAGGGACATTCAGTACTTC. The gene calls are TRBV28 and TRBJ2-4; a weak D match, TRBD1 (8 bases). The germline V gene has CDR1 MDHEN and CDR2 SYDVKM. The CDR3 is made up of 13 amino acids. V dropped 6 bases and J dropped 8 bases, with 14 bases sitting between them.